This T cell receptor beta chain came from a study of T cell responses to AZD1222 COVID-19 vaccine. Study results and limitations: Clonal diversity was possibly underestimated, and the donors were mostly white British, with more females.

Of note for this clone: Its antigen is still unknown.

The protocol was immunoSEQ multiplex PCR, while the TCRdb copy is restricted to in-frame clones and leaves out a portion. Seen here are roughly 140,000 clones, 87% observed once, and the top ten hold about 9.8%. Trimming removed 1 base at V and 1 base at J, with 10 bases between. Germline CDR1 is KGHSH and CDR2 is LQKENI. The CDR3 runs 16 residues. The origin of this receptor is an adult who received the AZD1222 COVID-19 vaccine. This rearrangement joins TRBV18 to TRBJ2-2, with D possibly matching TRBD1 (6 bases). This sample comprised peripheral blood, obtained 28 days after the second AZD1222 dose. The CDR3 DNA is TGTGCCAGCTCACCACGAAAACAGGGGAACACCGGGGAGCTGTTTTTT. Its protein product is CASSPRKQGNTGELFF.